Shown below are 27 T cell receptor beta chains from a single sample sequenced in a study of OX40 agonist ivuxolimab in advanced cancers. The assay was immunoSEQ multiplex PCR, and TCRdb's table has in-frame clones only and misses some. The data show more than 50,000 clones, with approximately 94% seen just once and approximately 19% held by the top ten. Sequencing was performed on CD4+ or CD8+ T cells sorted from blood, taken in a trial of the OX40 agonist ivuxolimab. The source is an adult with an advanced solid tumor such as melanoma, head and neck, liver or kidney cancer.

This sequence joins TRBV11-2 and TRBJ2-1; 10 bases agree with TRBD2. This CDR3 has 15 residues. V was clipped by 2 bases and J by 3 bases; unmatched bases: 1. Germline V gene sequence: CDR1 SGHAT, CDR2 FQNNGV. CDR3 DNA: TGTGCCAGCAGCTTACTAGCGGGAGACTACAATGAGCAGTTCTTC. As protein: CASSLLAGDYNEQFF.

The V gene is TRBV11-2, the J gene TRBJ2-1, with D tentatively TRBD2 (6 bases). The CDR3 consists of 14 residues. The ends were cut back, 1 base at V and 4 bases at J, with 8 bases in the middle. In germline, CDR1 is SGHAT, CDR2 FQNNGV. CDR3 region: CASSLAGVYNEQFF. CDR3 DNA sequence: TGTGCCAGCAGCTTAGCGGGAGTTTACAATGAGCAGTTCTTC.

CDR3 protein: CASYSGQGTDEQYF. Written as DNA, the CDR3 is TGTGCCAGCTACTCGGGACAGGGGACTGACGAGCAGTACTTC. V and J are TRBV2 and TRBJ2-7; the match to TRBD1 covers 10 bases. Per the germline V gene, CDR1 is SNHLY and CDR2 is FYNNEI. This CDR3 comprises 14 residues. The junction had 9 bases not matched to a gene; V was cut back by 8 bases and J by 5 bases.

This clone has only one observation. The rearrangement uses TRBV11-3 and TRBJ2-1, with TRBD1 matching over 8 bases. The CDR3 extends over 15 amino acids. Germline V lookup: CDR1 SGHNT, CDR2 YENEEA. The V segment lost 3 bases and the J segment 3 bases; nucleotides outside the gene matches: 4. DNA of the CDR3: TGTGCCAGCAGCTTCAGGGGGCTCTTCTACAATGAGCAGTTCTTC. It is translated as CASSFRGLFYNEQFF.

This clone was recorded once. The chain is built from TRBV5-8 and TRBJ2-2; no firm D call. Trimming took off 1 base at V and 9 bases at J, with 10 bases between the two ends. In germline, CDR1 is SGHTS, CDR2 YDEGEE. CDR3 size: 13 residues. The DNA of the CDR3 is TGTGCCAGCAGCTTGATCGGTGCGTGGGAGCTGTTTTTT. It codes for CASSLIGAWELFF.

This chain links TRBV20-1 with TRBJ1-1; no clear D. Trimming took off 1 base at V and 5 bases at J, with 5 bases between the two ends. The CDR3 consists of 11 residues. Germline CDR1 and CDR2: DFQATT and SNEGSKA (reference sequence). CDR3 DNA sequence: TGCAGTGCTAGAGCGAGGACTGAAGCTTTCTTT. Protein product: CSARARTEAFF.

The chain combines TRBV4-3 with TRBJ2-7; 9 nucleotides align to TRBD2. The CDR3 covers 17 residues. J gave up 2 bases and V 1 base, and 9 bases lay outside the gene matches. Germline CDR1 reads LGHNA; CDR2 reads YSLEER. CDR3 bases: TGCGCCAGCAGCCAAGGCGTAGGAGCGGGAGGTCCCTACGAGCAGTACTTC. It encodes CASSQGVGAGGPYEQYF.

This clone is a singleton in its sample. The V and J genes are TRBV9 and TRBJ1-1; D is ambiguous. CDR1 and CDR2 (germline): SGDLS, YYNGEE. The CDR3 extends over 17 amino acids. The V end was cut by 0 bases, the J end by 5 bases, with 20 bases between. The CDR3 region is CASSVEDGGGVGTEAFF. The CDR3 nucleotides are TGTGCCAGCAGCGTAGAGGACGGCGGTGGCGTAGGGACTGAAGCTTTCTTT.

This clone has a single count. The rearrangement joins TRBV6-5 to TRBJ2-7, with TRBD2 identical over 12 bases. The ends lost 6 bases at V and 3 bases at J; junction bases unmatched: 6. The germline V gene has CDR1 MNHEY and CDR2 SVGAGI. The CDR3 is 15 residues long. CDR3 sequence reads: CASRVTSGRVYEQYF. CDR3 nucleotide sequence: TGTGCCAGCAGGGTGACTAGCGGGAGAGTCTACGAGCAGTACTTC.

The chain uses TRBV7-9 and TRBJ2-1, with D hard to call. The germline CDR1 and CDR2 sequences are SEHNR and FQNEAQ (reference sequence). CDR3 size: 16 residues. V lost 0 bases to trimming and J lost 5 bases, with 14 bases between them. CDR3 DNA: TGTGCCAGCAGCTTAGCCCCGCGAATTCCGAACAATGAGCAGTTCTTC. Translation: CASSLAPRIPNNEQFF.

This clone was observed a handful of times. The CDR3 region is CASSQSGTDTKLQHF. CDR3 bases: TGCGCCAGCAGCCAATCTGGGACCGATACAAAGCTCCAGCATTTT. The chain recombines TRBV4-1 with TRBJ1-5; tentative D call: TRBD1 (5 bases). Germline assignment: CDR1 MGHRA and CDR2 YSYEKL. The CDR3 covers 15 residues. Trimming took 2 bases from V and 12 from J, leaving 20 bases between them.

The rearrangement joins TRBV5-6 to TRBJ2-2, with D perhaps TRBD1 (6 bases). Deletions cut 4 bases from V and 6 bases from J, with 19 bases between. This CDR3 has 16 amino acids. The V gene's germline CDR1 is SGHDT and CDR2 YYEEEE. The CDR3 sequence: CASSQGRGVRAGELFF. The CDR3 DNA is TGTGCCAGCAGCCAGGGCAGGGGCGTTCGGGCCGGGGAGCTGTTTTTT.

The V call is TRBV7-2, the J call TRBJ2-3, with 10 bases identical to TRBD2. With 5 bases clipped from V and 2 bases from J, the junction kept 10 bases outside the gene matches. Germline V gene data show CDR1 as SGHTA and CDR2 as FQGNSA. The CDR3 runs 17 residues. The CDR3 nucleotides read TGTGCCAGCAGCGGGCAGACTAGCGGGTTCCACACAGATACGCAGTATTTT. It translates to CASSGQTSGFHTDTQYF.

The V and J genes are TRBV7-2 and TRBJ2-7, with 11 bases fitting TRBD2. Unmatched junction bases numbered 5, after V lost 3 bases and J lost 1 base. This CDR3 is built from 16 residues. Germline values: CDR1 SGHTA, CDR2 FQGNSA. The DNA of the CDR3 is TGTGCCAGCAGCTTGAACCTAGCGGGAGGATCCTACGAGCAGTACTTC. Translation gives CASSLNLAGGSYEQYF.

The chain employs TRBV9 and TRBJ2-5, with TRBD1 matching over 8 bases. The V segment lost 0 bases and the J segment 4 bases; nucleotides outside the gene matches: 2. Germline assignment: CDR1 SGDLS and CDR2 YYNGEE. The CDR3 totals 14 residues. The CDR3 nucleotides read TGTGCCAGCAGCGTAGAGGGGACAGGAGAGACCCAGTACTTC. It translates to CASSVEGTGETQYF.

The chain couples TRBV7-9 to TRBJ2-2, with TRBD2 matching 8 bases. V was clipped by 5 bases and J by 5 bases; unmatched bases: 7. The CDR3 covers 15 residues. Germline V gene sequence: CDR1 SEHNR, CDR2 FQNEAQ (reference sequence). The CDR3, as DNA: TGTGCCAGCAGCCCCGGCGGACTAGCAACCGGGGAGCTGTTTTTT. Protein sequence: CASSPGGLATGELFF.

V is TRBV27 and J is TRBJ2-7; possibly TRBD1 for D (6 bases). The CDR3 is 15 residues long. Germline-derived CDR1 and CDR2 are MNHEY and SMNVEV (reference sequence). V lost 3 bases and J lost 1, with 13 bases in between. This chain's CDR3 is CASSFSGQPSYEQYF. Here the CDR3 DNA reads TGTGCCAGCAGTTTTTCCGGACAGCCGTCCTACGAGCAGTACTTC.

The chain is built from TRBV7-9 and TRBJ2-7; possibly TRBD1 for D (6 bases). Deletions cut 2 bases from V and 3 bases from J, with 14 bases between. Per the germline V gene, CDR1 is SEHNR and CDR2 is FQNEAQ (reference sequence). This CDR3 has 15 amino acids. CDR3 protein: CASSLPEDRYYEQYF. CDR3 DNA: TGTGCCAGCAGCTTACCAGAGGACAGATACTACGAGCAGTACTTC.

For this clone: The sample has other DNA sequences that encode this CDR3 too. The gene calls are TRBV9 and TRBJ2-7, with TRBD2 matching over 10 bases. The CDR3 is made up of 16 amino acids. The germline gives CDR1 SGDLS, CDR2 YYNGEE. The junction had 13 bases not matched to a gene; V was cut back by 3 bases and J by 7 bases. The CDR3 coding sequence is TGTGCCAGCAGCGCTTGGACCAGCGGGAGGGCCGAGGAGCAGTACTTC. This sequence encodes CASSAWTSGRAEEQYF.

The chain is built from TRBV2 and TRBJ2-7; D remains ambiguous. In germline, CDR1 is SNHLY, CDR2 FYNNEI. The CDR3 sequence is 14 residues long. The V gene lost 4 bases and the J gene lost 3 bases, with 13 bases spanning the gap. The CDR3 spells CASSVSPDLYEQYF. For the CDR3, the DNA is TGTGCCAGCAGTGTGTCCCCAGACCTCTACGAGCAGTACTTC.

J is TRBJ1-5 and V is TRBV4-2; 7 bases fit TRBD1. Unmatched junction bases numbered 2, after V lost 1 base and J lost 2 bases. CDR1 LGHNA and CDR2 YNFKEQ come from the germline V gene. This CDR3 has 15 residues. The CDR3: CASSQGQGGNQPQHF. In DNA, the CDR3 is TGTGCCAGCAGCCAAGGACAGGGTGGCAATCAGCCCCAGCATTTT.

J is TRBJ1-1 and V is TRBV11-3, with D perhaps TRBD1 (6 bases). The CDR3 runs 14 residues. Trimming cost V 5 bases and J 0 bases, with 10 bases left between them. Germline CDR1 reads SGHNT; CDR2 reads YENEEA. The CDR3 DNA reads TGTGCCAGCAGCGGGGGGGCGGTGAACACTGAAGCTTTCTTT. It encodes CASSGGAVNTEAFF. Looking up the rest from reference TRBV11-3 and TRBJ1-1 gives the full variable domain: EAGVVQSPRYKIIEKKQPVAFWCNPISGHNTLYWYLQNLGQGPELLIRYENEEAVDDSQLPKDRFSAERLKGVDSTLKIQPAELGDSAVYLCASSGGAVNTEAFFGQGTRLTVV.

This clone has only a few counts. V is TRBV9 and J is TRBJ1-1; D remains unclear. CDR3 length: 12 amino acids. Per the germline V gene, CDR1 is SGDLS and CDR2 is YYNGEE. Trimming removed 2 bases at V and 3 bases at J, with 5 bases between. CDR3 sequence: CASSVIDTEAFF. The CDR3 DNA reads TGTGCCAGCAGCGTGATTGACACTGAAGCTTTCTTT.

The gene calls are TRBV4-2 and TRBJ2-7, with 8 positions matching TRBD2. In germline, CDR1 is LGHNA, CDR2 YNFKEQ. V was pared by 1 base and J by 3 bases, with 2 bases of the junction left unmatched. The CDR3 runs to 14 residues. The CDR3 spells CASSQGSGNYEQYF. The CDR3 bases are TGTGCCAGCAGCCAAGGTAGCGGGAACTACGAGCAGTACTTC.

A remark on this clone: A junction boundary mismatches the germline segment, possibly from a read error. The chain employs TRBV2 and TRBJ2-7, with 8 positions matching TRBD1. The germline gives CDR1 SNHLY, CDR2 FYNNEI. CDR3 length: 8 amino acids. CDR3 nucleotide sequence: TGTGCCAGCGGACAGGGTGGCTTC. This codes for CASGQGGF.

The chain employs TRBV27 and TRBJ2-7; 7 bases line up with TRBD1. Germline values: CDR1 MNHEY, CDR2 SMNVEV (reference sequence). V lost 3 bases to trimming and J lost 2 bases; unmatched junction nucleotides: 4. The CDR3 is 14 amino acids. CDR3 loop: CASSLGTVTYEQYF. CDR3 DNA: TGTGCCAGCAGTTTGGGGACAGTGACCTACGAGCAGTACTTC.

This clone appeared a single time. The rearrangement links TRBV7-9 to TRBJ2-7; tentative D call: TRBD2 (5 bases). The CDR3 length is 14 residues. V was cut by 5 bases and J by 11 bases, with 22 bases left in between. Germline assignment: CDR1 SEHNR and CDR2 FQNEAQ (reference sequence). CDR3 protein: CASSPWENRNEEYF. The CDR3 DNA is TGTGCCAGCAGCCCATGGGAGAACCGTAATGAGGAGTACTTC.